The following is a T cell receptor beta chain sequence with its context. Its antigen remains unknown. Trimming removed 6 bases at V and 0 bases at J, with 11 bases between. CDR1 is LNHNV and CDR2 is YYDKDF in the germline V gene (reference sequence). The CDR3 consists of 15 residues. The data were taken from a study of CD8+ T cells in alopecia areata. Study summary: Treated individuals took tofacitinib by mouth, 5 to 10 mg twice daily. Patients in the study were on tofacitinib for 6 to 18 months, then off it for 6 months.

cDNA prepared by RNA extraction and subsequent reverse transcription served as the template for sequencing. Data came from immunoSEQ multiplex PCR; TCRdb stores just in-frame clones and leaves some out. The table includes roughly 130,000 clones, roughly 58% detected once. General study results and limits: Sequenced scalp T cells also include alphabeta T cells resident in normal skin. Sharing of TCR sequences between patients (possibly for HLA-related reasons) was less clear than in mice.

This TCR came from a human donor with alopecia areata. Sequenced material: CD4+ T cells sorted from blood, taken at week 0. V gene TRBV15 combines with J gene TRBJ2-2; a possible D gene is TRBD1 (6 bases). Here the CDR3 DNA reads TGTGCCACCAGTGTGGGACACCCGAACACCGGGGAGCTGTTTTTT. It codes for CATSVGHPNTGELFF.